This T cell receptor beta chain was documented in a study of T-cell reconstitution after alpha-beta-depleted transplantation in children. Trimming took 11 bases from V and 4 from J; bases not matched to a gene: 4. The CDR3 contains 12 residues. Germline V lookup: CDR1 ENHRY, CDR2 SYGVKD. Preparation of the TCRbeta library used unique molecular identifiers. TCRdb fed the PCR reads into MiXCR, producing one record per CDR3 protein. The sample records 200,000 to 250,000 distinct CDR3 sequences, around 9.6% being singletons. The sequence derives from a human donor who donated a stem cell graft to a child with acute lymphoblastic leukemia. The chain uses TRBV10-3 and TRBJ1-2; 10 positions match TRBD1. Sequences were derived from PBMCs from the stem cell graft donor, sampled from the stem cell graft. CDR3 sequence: CAVTGGSYGYTF. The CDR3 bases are TGTGCCGTGACAGGGGGCTCCTATGGCTACACCTTC.